This T cell receptor (beta chain) comes out of a study of blood T cell repertoires in COVID-19 (TCRdb year 2020). In terms of the full investigation: Collaborator samples came from the United States, Italy and Spain and covered acute and convalescent phases of COVID-19. The material from the prospective study consisted of cDNA or gDNA derived from T cells, B-cell-depleted T cells, or PBMCs. Subjects who had been exposed to COVID-19, were actively infected with it, or had recovered from it provided the deeply sampled blood TCRbeta repertoires that made up the dataset. The repertoires were made available in a free public database intended to serve as a resource for research on the immune response to SARS-CoV-2. The samples were drawn from the first 160 participants of the ongoing ImmuneRACE study and from under 1,500 subjects provided by 6 global collaborators. A de-identified subject ID, COVID-19 status, age in years and sex were almost always included in the sample metadata. Where available, HLA class I and class II types were obtained from metadata supplied by the sample provider rather than from assay-based typing. What the study reported, not specific to this receptor: How much clinical and demographic metadata was included differed by source and by participant, and the metadata was provided uncurated.

Participants in the prospective study were aged roughly 18 to 90 years, lived in 20 to 25 United States geographic areas, and enrolled through a virtual design. To assign participants to cohorts, the prospective study relied on clinical history that participants themselves reported in a screening survey and a study questionnaire. In the prospective study, mobile phlebotomists collected whole blood, serum and a nasopharyngeal or oropharyngeal swab from each participant. Prospective study participants could optionally give additional blood draws and questionnaires over an approximately two-month period. Before DNA extraction, prospective study blood samples were shipped either frozen or at room temperature. Worth noting for this clone: Which antigen it targets is not known. No much larger clone is present one base from it, and per-base qualities are unavailable.

CDR1 and CDR2 are drawn from the germline V gene (reference sequence): SEHNR, FQNEAQ. Taken from cysteine to phenylalanine, the CDR3 has 13 residues. Only CDR3 DNA remains: 39 bases, in frame from the first base. For this chain, trimming is 5 bases at the V end and 8 bases at the J end, and the number of junction bases without a gene match is 6. TCRbeta CDR3 regions were amplified from genomic DNA by means of the immunoSEQ Assay, a bias-controlled multiplex PCR. The authors processed their data as follows. The number of nucleated cells in each sample was estimated from the amplification of reference gene primers within the assay. Sequence reads were collapsed and filtered to measure the absolute abundance of every unique TCRbeta CDR3 rearrangement. For each sample, productive Simpson clonality was calculated as the square root of Simpson's diversity index over productive rearrangements. TCRdb stores this immuneACCESS table with in-frame sequences only. Part of the clones is absent; in the studies checked, under half of the shortfall reflects unresolved V genes, and no reason is known for the rest. Clone size and V and J calls were adopted from that table, with D and trimming inferred from the DNA. The sample table shows about 63,000 clones, and roughly 80% are seen once. The leading ten clones occupy around 4% of the sample.

The origin of this receptor is a woman between 35 and 50 years old with acute COVID-19. The V and J genes are TRBV7-9 and TRBJ2-1, with 7 bases matching TRBD1. Sequencing used PBMCs or T cells enriched from blood (not recorded which). The CDR3 here reads CASSVTTGDEQFF. The bases read TGTGCCAGCAGCGTAACTACAGGGGATGAGCAGTTCTTC.